The following is a T cell receptor (beta chain) sequence with its context. Amplified regions were TCR beta CDR3 sequences from RNA transcripts. First-round RT-PCR targeting the TCR CDR3 was performed with the HTBI primer set. TCRdb recomputed calls from the multiplex PCR reads with MiXCR, one row per CDR3 protein. The sample has hundreds of thousands of distinct CDR3 sequences, 35% to 45% seen once. CDR1 and CDR2 from the germline V gene are SGHNT and YYREEE (reference sequence). CDR3 size: 15 residues. V lost 0 bases to trimming and J lost 8 bases; unmatched junction nucleotides: 7. This record belongs to a study of T cells in Graves' hyperthyroidism and ophthalmopathy.

J is TRBJ2-2 and V is TRBV5-4, with 7 positions matching TRBD1. This receptor was obtained from a man younger than 35 with Graves' hyperthyroidism. Material: blood. CDR3 sequence: CASSLAQGVAGELFF. CDR3 bases: TGTGCCAGCAGCTTGGCTCAGGGGGTAGCTGGGGAGCTGTTTTTT.